Detailed here is one T cell receptor beta chain. These data belong to a study of blood T cell repertoires in COVID-19. Profiling relied on immunoSEQ multiplex PCR, and the TCRdb table lists in-frame clones only, not all of them. The sample includes hundreds of thousands of clones, just over 85% of them seen just once. This CDR3 has 14 residues. Germline V CDR1 and CDR2: MGHRA, YSYEKL. V was pared by 3 bases and J by 1 base, with 9 bases between. The material sequenced was PBMCs or T cells enriched from blood (not recorded which). The source of this sequence is a man in his forties who had recovered from COVID-19. The rearrangement joins TRBV4-1 to TRBJ1-1, with D possibly matching TRBD1 (5 bases). The CDR3 here is CASSHQGKNTEAFF. In DNA, the CDR3 is TGCGCCAGCAGCCATCAGGGAAAGAACACTGAAGCTTTCTTT.